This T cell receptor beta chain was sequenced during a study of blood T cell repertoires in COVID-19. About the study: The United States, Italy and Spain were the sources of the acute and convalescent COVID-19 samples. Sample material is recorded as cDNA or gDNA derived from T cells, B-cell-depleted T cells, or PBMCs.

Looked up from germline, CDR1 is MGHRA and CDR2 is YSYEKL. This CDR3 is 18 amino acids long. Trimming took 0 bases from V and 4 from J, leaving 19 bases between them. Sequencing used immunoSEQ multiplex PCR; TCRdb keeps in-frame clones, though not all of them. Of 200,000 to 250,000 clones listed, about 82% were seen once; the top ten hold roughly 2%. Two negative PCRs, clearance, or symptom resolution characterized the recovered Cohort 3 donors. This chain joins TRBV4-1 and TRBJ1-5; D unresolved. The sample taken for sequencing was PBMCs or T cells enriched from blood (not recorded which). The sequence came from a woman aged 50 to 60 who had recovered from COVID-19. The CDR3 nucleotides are TGCGCCAGCAGCCAAGAGTTAGTCATCGGAGCCTTAAATCAGCCCCAGCATTTT. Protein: CASSQELVIGALNQPQHF.